The rows below give T cell receptor beta chains drawn from one sample of a study of T cells in Graves' hyperthyroidism and ophthalmopathy. TCRdb independently ran MiXCR on the multiplex PCR reads; one entry per CDR3 protein. The table records 300,000 to 450,000 distinct CDR3 sequences, under 15% of them present only once. Material: blood. All receptors come from a woman in her twenties or thirties with Graves' hyperthyroidism. Each CDR3 is given with its conserved first and last residue. D genes are given only for firm matches. Not every row has a clone size; where given, it reads once, few, many or a size class.

clone size	D gene	CDR3 length	V gene	J gene	CDR3 protein	CDR3 DNA
many	-	12	TRBV10-3	TRBJ2-5	CAISALRETQYF	TGTGCCATCTCCGCGCTTCGGGAGACCCAGTACTTC
once	-	12	TRBV14	TRBJ2-2	CASSQLPSQLFF	TGTGCCAGCAGCCAGTTACCGTCTCAGCTGTTTTTT
many	TRBD2	15	TRBV28	TRBJ2-3	CASSIAGAGTDTQYF	TGTGCCAGCAGCATAGCGGGAGCGGGGACAGATACGCAGTATTTT
many	-	12	TRBV18	TRBJ1-2	CASSLEAYGYTF	TGTGCCAGCTCCCTTGAGGCCTATGGCTACACCTTC
many	TRBD2	18	TRBV20-1	TRBJ2-3	CSAREGLAGGPSTDTQYF	TGCAGTGCTAGAGAAGGACTAGCGGGAGGTCCTAGCACAGATACGCAGTATTTT
many	TRBD2	14	TRBV20-1	TRBJ2-7	CSANLAGVAYEQYF	TGCAGTGCAAATTTAGCGGGAGTGGCCTACGAGCAGTACTTC
-	TRBD2	17	TRBV4-2	TRBJ2-5	CASSQDFPSGKSETQYF	TGTGCCAGCAGCCAAGATTTCCCTAGCGGGAAATCGGAGACCCAGTACTTC
many	-	18	TRBV20-1	TRBJ1-1	CSARGGLRAFARNTEAFF	TGCAGTGCTCGTGGCGGGTTAAGGGCGTTCGCGAGGAACACTGAAGCTTTCTTT
many	TRBD1	14	TRBV20-1	TRBJ2-3	CSARDVRGTDTQYF	TGCAGTGCTAGAGATGTCAGGGGGACAGATACGCAGTATTTT
few	-	14	TRBV29-1	TRBJ2-5	CSVDARTGPETQYF	TGCAGCGTCGATGCCCGGACCGGGCCAGAGACCCAGTACTTC
-	-	15	TRBV5-6	TRBJ2-1	CASSLGGPPAHEQFF	TGTGCCAGCAGCTTGGGGGGGCCCCCGGCCCATGAGCAGTTCTTC
many	-	14	TRBV12-3/TRBV12-4	TRBJ1-1	CASSASRGGTEAFF	TGTGCCAGCAGTGCCAGCCGAGGGGGCACTGAAGCTTTCTTT
many	-	14	TRBV10-3	TRBJ2-7	CATTSGGGPYEQYF	TGTGCCACCACCTCCGGGGGAGGACCCTACGAGCAGTACTTC
many	-	11	TRBV30	TRBJ1-1	CAWSQDREAFF	TGTGCCTGGAGTCAAGACCGGGAAGCTTTCTTT
many	TRBD2	16	TRBV28	TRBJ2-1	CASTRISGLSYNEQFF	TGTGCCAGCACTCGAATTAGCGGGTTGTCCTACAATGAGCAGTTCTTC
many	TRBD2	16	TRBV11-1	TRBJ2-2	CASSFGLAGVAGELFF	TGTGCCAGCAGCTTCGGACTAGCGGGAGTGGCCGGGGAGCTGTTTTTT
few	TRBD1	14	TRBV4-1	TRBJ2-5	CASSLTGERETQYF	TGCGCCAGCAGCCTGACAGGGGAGAGGGAGACCCAGTACTTC
many	TRBD1	16	TRBV2	TRBJ2-1	CASSQLGGRNYNEQFF	TGTGCCAGCAGCCAATTAGGGGGCAGGAACTACAATGAGCAGTTCTTC
-	TRBD2	15	TRBV30	TRBJ2-1	CAWTALAGWYNEQFF	TGTGCCTGGACCGCACTAGCGGGATGGTACAATGAGCAGTTCTTC
many	-	16	TRBV28	TRBJ1-4	CASSLGAQGGGEKLFF	TGTGCCAGCAGTTTGGGAGCCCAAGGGGGAGGGGAAAAACTGTTTTTT
-	-	16	TRBV5-1	TRBJ2-6	CASSPGTRTGANVLTF	TGCGCCAGCAGCCCAGGGACCCGCACTGGGGCCAACGTCCTGACTTTC
many	-	13	TRBV5-1	TRBJ2-1	CASKNERWSEQFF	TGCGCCAGCAAGAACGAACGATGGTCTGAGCAGTTCTTC
-	-	18	TRBV28	TRBJ2-6	CASSLMTPHGSGANVLTF	TGTGCCAGCAGTTTAATGACTCCTCACGGCTCTGGGGCCAACGTCCTGACTTTC
many	-	20	TRBV5-6	TRBJ2-3	CASRTAGPTLSTTYTDTQYF	TGTGCCAGCAGGACCGCCGGGCCAACCTTGTCCACAACTTACACAGATACGCAGTATTTT
-	TRBD1	14	TRBV19	TRBJ2-2	CASMKDRVTGELFF	TGTGCCAGTATGAAGGACAGGGTCACCGGGGAGCTGTTTTTT
few	-	14	TRBV18	TRBJ1-6	CASSPSTENSPLHF	TGTGCCAGCTCACCATCGACAGAGAATTCACCCCTCCACTTT
many	TRBD1	12	TRBV28	TRBJ2-5	CACRQGTYAQYF	TGTGCCTGCAGACAGGGGACATATGCCCAGTACTTC
few	TRBD2	18	TRBV6-1	TRBJ2-3	CASSPGTSASGKTDTQYF	TGTGCCAGCAGCCCCGGGACATCGGCTAGCGGGAAAACAGATACGCAGTATTTT
-	-	13	TRBV29-1	TRBJ2-7	CSVALLSSYEQYF	TGCAGCGTTGCCCTTTTGAGCTCCTACGAGCAGTACTTC
many	-	14	TRBV5-1	TRBJ2-2	CASSLVGDGGELFF	TGCGCCAGCAGCTTGGTGGGGGATGGCGGGGAGCTGTTTTTT
many	TRBD2	16	TRBV7-2	TRBJ2-2	CASSSPLAGFKGELFF	TGTGCCAGCAGCTCCCCACTAGCGGGATTCAAAGGGGAGCTGTTTTTT
many	TRBD2	14	TRBV7-2	TRBJ2-7	CASSLTREQKEQYF	TGTGCCAGCAGCTTAACGCGGGAGCAGAAAGAGCAGTACTTC
many	-	14	TRBV18	TRBJ1-1	CASSPKGGHTEAFF	TGTGCCAGCTCACCCAAGGGGGGGCACACTGAAGCTTTCTTT
many	-	14	TRBV18	TRBJ2-3	CASSSMQVADTQYF	TGTGCCAGCTCTTCAATGCAAGTAGCAGATACGCAGTATTTT
many	TRBD2	17	TRBV12-5	TRBJ2-1	CASGPTLGLAGRNEQFF	TGTGCTAGTGGTCCTACTCTTGGACTAGCGGGAAGGAATGAGCAGTTCTTC
-	TRBD2	14	TRBV12-3/TRBV12-4	TRBJ2-2	CASSFSRVTSQLFF	TGTGCCAGCAGTTTTAGCCGGGTGACTAGCCAGCTGTTTTTT
-	-	16	TRBV18	TRBJ2-2	CASSPVAQKNTGELFF	TGTGCCAGCTCACCGGTGGCCCAAAAGAACACCGGGGAGCTGTTTTTT
once	TRBD1	13	TRBV2	TRBJ2-1	CASSVGTGNEQFF	TGTGCCAGCAGTGTTGGGACAGGGAATGAGCAGTTCTTC
many	TRBD1	13	TRBV30	TRBJ1-2	CAWSPTGADGYTF	TGTGCCTGGAGTCCGACAGGGGCGGATGGCTACACCTTC
-	-	14	TRBV7-3	TRBJ2-2	CASSLLASTGELFF	TGTGCCAGCAGCCTGTTGGCTTCCACCGGGGAGCTGTTTTTT
many	TRBD1	16	TRBV28	TRBJ2-3	CASILGGQGLTDTQYF	TGTGCCAGCATCCTGGGAGGACAGGGGCTCACAGATACGCAGTATTTT
many	-	15	TRBV28	TRBJ2-7	CASRVGGITFYEQYF	TGTGCCAGCAGAGTTGGGGGGATTACCTTCTACGAGCAGTACTTC
few	TRBD1	15	TRBV28	TRBJ2-5	CASSPTPGGMETQYF	TGTGCCAGCAGTCCCACCCCAGGGGGCATGGAGACCCAGTACTTC
-	TRBD2	15	TRBV9	TRBJ2-2	CASSARIGGTGELFF	TGTGCCAGCAGCGCACGAATCGGGGGGACCGGGGAGCTGTTTTTT
-	TRBD1	14	TRBV19	TRBJ2-1	CASSRGTGDYEQFF	TGTGCCAGTAGTAGGGGGACAGGGGATTATGAGCAGTTCTTC
many	-	13	TRBV28	TRBJ1-2	CASSSGQKQGYTF	TGTGCCAGCAGTTCCGGACAGAAACAAGGCTACACCTTC
-	TRBD1	15	TRBV10-3	TRBJ2-1	CAISAGDRVGYEQFF	TGTGCCATCAGTGCCGGGGACAGGGTTGGATATGAGCAGTTCTTC
many	TRBD2	15	TRBV3-1	TRBJ2-7	CASSQVASGPYEQYF	TGTGCCAGCAGCCAAGTGGCTAGCGGACCCTACGAGCAGTACTTC
many	-	14	TRBV2	TRBJ2-7	CASSPSRPRWEQYF	TGTGCCAGCAGTCCATCTAGGCCTCGTTGGGAGCAGTACTTC
-	-	15	TRBV20-1	TRBJ1-2	CSASIGQPTNYGYTF	TGCAGTGCTAGTATTGGACAGCCGACTAACTATGGCTACACCTTC
-	-	14	TRBV24-1	TRBJ2-1	CATSDFDYSGAQFF	TGTGCCACCAGTGATTTCGACTATAGCGGAGCTCAGTTCTTC
many	-	14	TRBV2	TRBJ1-1	CASSESQGLTEAFF	TGTGCCAGCAGTGAGTCACAGGGTCTCACTGAAGCTTTCTTT
-	TRBD1	14	TRBV6-2/TRBV6-3	TRBJ2-7	CASSYSYRGVEQYF	TGTGCCAGCAGTTACTCCTACAGGGGGGTCGAGCAGTACTTC
few	-	13	TRBV19	TRBJ2-2	CASSALWTGELFF	TGTGCCAGTAGTGCCCTTTGGACCGGGGAGCTGTTTTTT
many	TRBD2	17	TRBV9	TRBJ2-3	CASSVVRGGGITDTQYF	TGTGCCAGCAGCGTAGTCCGTGGGGGAGGGATCACAGATACGCAGTATTTT